This is a list of T cell receptor beta chains from one sample in a study of T-cell reconstitution after alpha-beta-depleted transplantation in children. One entry per CDR3 protein, called by TCRdb with MiXCR from the PCR reads. Of about 27,000 distinct CDR3 sequences in the sample, over 15% were seen once. The material was PBMCs, mostly from graft donor cells, obtained 60 days after TCRalphabeta/CD19-depleted stem cell transplant. The source of these receptors is a male patient aged 2-15 years who had a stem cell transplant for acute lymphoblastic leukemia, so the T cells may come from the graft donor. The CDR3 runs from the conserved cysteine through the conserved F or W. Fields, in order: clone size, V gene, J gene, D gene, CDR3 DNA, CDR3 protein. The D gene is left open where the match is weak. Clone size is shown for a subset of rows, as once, few, many or a class of expanded clone.

many	TRBV5-1	TRBJ1-4	TRBD1	TGCGCCAGCAGCTTGGGTGCGGGACAGCCCAATGAAAAACTGTTTTTT	CASSLGAGQPNEKLFF
NA	TRBV7-8	TRBJ2-3	TRBD2	TGTGCCAGCAGCCAATTTAGCGGGAGCGCAGATACGCAGTATTTT	CASSQFSGSADTQYF
NA	TRBV27	TRBJ2-7	NA	TGTGCCAGCAGTCCCTTAGTGTTTAACGAGCAGTACTTC	CASSPLVFNEQYF
many	TRBV20-1	TRBJ2-3	NA	TGCAGTGCTAGAGGGGGACTGGGCACAGATACGCAGTATTTT	CSARGGLGTDTQYF
few	TRBV20-1	TRBJ2-5	TRBD2	TGCGGCTGCCGCCAGCGGGAGTGGAAGACCCAGTACTTC	CGCRQREWKTQYF
NA	TRBV4-3	TRBJ2-7	TRBD2	TGCGCCAGCAGCCAAGATCAGTCAGGACTAGCGGAGCAGTACTTC	CASSQDQSGLAEQYF
many	TRBV20-1	TRBJ2-1	NA	TGCAGTGCTACCAGACAGGTTTACAATGAGCAGTTCTTC	CSATRQVYNEQFF
few	TRBV10-1	TRBJ1-5	NA	TGCGCCAGCAGTGATTCGGCCGCAGGGAAACAGCCCCAGCATTTT	CASSDSAAGKQPQHF
NA	TRBV4-2	TRBJ2-7	NA	TGTGCCAGCAGGAAAGATCAAGGAACGCAGAACTACGAGCAGTACTTC	CASRKDQGTQNYEQYF
NA	TRBV28	TRBJ2-1	TRBD2	TGTGCCAGCAGTTCCCCGGGAGGGCGGTACAATGAGCAGTTCTTC	CASSSPGGRYNEQFF
NA	TRBV3-1	TRBJ2-1	NA	TGTGCCAGCAGCCAAGATCCGGTGGGGGATGGCGATGAGCAGTTCTTC	CASSQDPVGDGDEQFF
NA	TRBV29-1	TRBJ1-2	TRBD1	TGCAGCGGTAGACAGGGGGCTGGAGAAGGCTACACCTTC	CSGRQGAGEGYTF
many	TRBV7-6	TRBJ1-4	NA	TGTGCCAGCAGCTTCAGCATGCAGGGGTCTAATGAAAAACTGTTTTTT	CASSFSMQGSNEKLFF
few	TRBV4-2	TRBJ1-2	NA	TGTGCCAGCAGCCAAGAGCAACAGAGTAGTGGCTACACCTTC	CASSQEQQSSGYTF
NA	TRBV11-3	TRBJ2-5	NA	TGTGCCAGCAGCCCTGGACCCCAAGAGGAAGAGACCCAGTACTTC	CASSPGPQEEETQYF
many	TRBV27	TRBJ2-5	NA	TGTGCCAGCTTTTCGTTGGGGCAGGGTGAGGAGACCCAGTACTTC	CASFSLGQGEETQYF
many	TRBV7-2	TRBJ2-3	NA	TGTGCCAGCAGCTTAGGCGGGCAAATTAGCACAGATACGCAGTATTTT	CASSLGGQISTDTQYF
few	TRBV11-1	TRBJ1-6	NA	TGTGCCAGCAGGCCTCTTTCTTGGAGAGGGGATTCCTATAATTCACCCCTCCACTTT	CASRPLSWRGDSYNSPLHF
NA	TRBV12-3/TRBV12-4	TRBJ2-2	TRBD2	TGTGCCAGCAGCCGGGGACTAGCGGGGCCCGGGGAGCTGTTTTTT	CASSRGLAGPGELFF
few	TRBV7-2	TRBJ1-5	NA	TGTGCCGTCCGGGGGCTGGAGGGCAATCAGCCCCAGCATTTT	CAVRGLEGNQPQHF
many	TRBV6-5	TRBJ2-1	NA	TGTGCCAGCAGTTACATGCTATCCTACAATGAGCAGTTCTTC	CASSYMLSYNEQFF
many	TRBV28	TRBJ1-2	NA	TGTGCCAGCAGCTTACCTTTACAGGGTCATGGCTACACCTTC	CASSLPLQGHGYTF
many	TRBV25-1	TRBJ1-1	NA	TGTGCCAGCGGCGATGGGGGTCGACCAGCTTTCTTT	CASGDGGRPAFF
many	TRBV20-1	TRBJ2-3	TRBD2	TGCAGTGCTTCCAAGACTAGCGGGGGGGCTTGGGATACGCAGTATTTT	CSASKTSGGAWDTQYF
few	TRBV12-3/TRBV12-4	TRBJ1-5	NA	TGTGCCAGCAGTTTCCACAATCAGCCCCAGCATTTT	CASSFHNQPQHF
few	TRBV7-6	TRBJ2-5	NA	TGTGCCAGCAGCCTTGGGGGGACCCAGTACTTC	CASSLGGTQYF